This T cell receptor beta chain derives from a study of blood T cell repertoires in COVID-19. Study in general: Italy, Spain and the United States were the sources of the convalescent and acute COVID-19 samples. Nucleic acid was either cDNA or gDNA, and it came from T cells, B-cell-depleted T cells, or PBMCs.

The authors' processing: Cell counts per sample came from amplifying reference gene primers. The repertoire was sequenced with immunoSEQ multiplex PCR; TCRdb's copy has only in-frame clones and lacks some. V and J calls plus clone size are reproduced from that table; the DNA served to infer D and trimming. The repertoire has some 250,000 clones, roughly 86% of them found once; the top ten carry 9% to 15%. The CDR3 is made up of 13 amino acids. V was clipped by 0 bases and J by 12 bases, with 12 bases between them. From germline, CDR1 is SGHTA and CDR2 FQGTGA. This receptor was obtained from a man older than 75 with acute or convalescent COVID-19. J is TRBJ2-1 and V is TRBV7-3, with D tentatively TRBD2 (6 bases). The sequenced sample was peripheral blood. The CDR3 sequence: CASSLTGSAGQFF. For the CDR3, the DNA is TGTGCCAGCAGCTTAACCGGCTCAGCGGGGCAGTTCTTC.